The 26 T cell receptor beta chains below were found in one sample sequenced in a study of blood T cell repertoires in COVID-19. Profiling relied on immunoSEQ multiplex PCR, and the TCRdb table lists in-frame clones only, not all of them. The data show 150,000 to 200,000 clones, roughly 79% seen once. Sample: peripheral blood. These TCRs come from a woman aged 80 or older with COVID-19, enrolled during active disease.

V and J are TRBV28 and TRBJ1-2; D remains ambiguous. From germline, CDR1 is MDHEN and CDR2 SYDVKM. The CDR3 is 12 amino acids. Trimming cost V 6 bases and J 4 bases, with 9 bases left between them. In DNA, the CDR3 is TGTGCCAGCAGCCCAGACACCTATGGCTACACCTTC. This translates into CASSPDTYGYTF.

The chain carries TRBV21-1 and TRBJ1-4. TRBV21-1 is annotated as a pseudogene. The CDR3 is 13 amino acids. In DNA, the CDR3 is TGTGCCAGCAGCTCCCGATCCGGTGAAAAACTGTTTTTT. Translated, it gives CASSSRSGEKLFF.

In its sample, this clone was seen a few times. The chain is built from TRBV28 and TRBJ1-4, with 8 bases aligning to TRBD1. The CDR3 sequence is 13 residues long. V trimming: 6 bases; J trimming: 8 bases; junction bases outside the gene matches: 5. Germline V lookup: CDR1 MDHEN, CDR2 SYDVKM. The CDR3 DNA follows: TGTGCCAGCAGGCCAGGGGGCCGGGAAAAACTGTTTTTT. It codes for CASRPGGREKLFF.

A word on this clone: The CDR3 does not end in the conserved phenylalanine or tryptophan, so this is likely a read error. The limits of the CDR3 on the DNA are not certain, so only TCRdb's listed CDR3 is given. The chain recombines TRBV14 with TRBJ2-3; the table's D call TRBD2 went unverified against the DNA. The CDR3 is 11 residues long, counting both termini. Germline V gene lookup returns CDR1 SGHDN and CDR2 FVKESK. This CDR3 reads CASSYLAQIPI.

The chain carries TRBV5-1 and TRBJ2-7, with 7 bases identical to TRBD1. CDR3 size: 15 residues. V shed 0 bases and J 0 bases; nucleotides not matched to a gene: 3. CDR1 and CDR2 (germline): SGHRS, YFSETQ. The CDR3 DNA is TGCGCCAGCAGCTTGGCAGGGGGAAACTCCTACGAGCAGTACTTC. It codes for CASSLAGGNSYEQYF. Drawing the rest from reference TRBV5-1 and TRBJ2-7, the complete variable domain is KAGVTQTPRYLIKTRGQQVTLSCSPISGHRSVSWYQQTPGQGLQFLFEYFSETQRNKGNFPGRFSGRQFSNSRSEMNVSTLELGDSALYLCASSLAGGNSYEQYFGPGTRLTVT.

The rearrangement uses TRBV7-3 and TRBJ2-3; 16 nucleotides match TRBD2. V shed 5 bases and J 10 bases; nucleotides not matched to a gene: 6. The length of the CDR3 is 15 residues. CDR1 SGHTA and CDR2 FQGTGA come from the germline V gene. The chain's CDR3 is CASSPGTSGGGPQYF. In nucleotides, the CDR3 is TGTGCCAGCAGCCCCGGGACTAGCGGGGGGGGTCCGCAGTATTTT.

The CDR3 loop reads CASSLVQGWAEQFF. DNA for the CDR3: TGTGCCAGCAGCTTGGTGCAGGGGTGGGCTGAGCAGTTCTTC. The chain is built from TRBV5-6 and TRBJ2-1, with a weak D call TRBD1 (6 bases). The length of the CDR3 is 14 residues. CDR1 SGHDT and CDR2 YYEEEE come from the germline V gene. V lost 0 bases to trimming and J lost 9 bases, with 13 bases between them.

CDR3 sequence (DNA): TGTGCCAGCAGCTTTGATGAGGGGACAGGGGATGGAAACACCATATATTTT. Translated, it gives CASSFDEGTGDGNTIYF. V and J are TRBV12-1 and TRBJ1-3; no check of the table's D call, TRBD1, against the DNA was made. TRBV12-1 is designated a pseudogene. The CDR3 runs 17 residues.

The rearrangement links TRBV11-3 to TRBJ2-7; 8 positions match TRBD2. The V segment lost 2 bases and the J segment 3 bases; nucleotides outside the gene matches: 6. Germline V gene sequence: CDR1 SGHNT, CDR2 YENEEA. The CDR3 totals 15 residues. CDR3 region: CASSLWGGGIYEQYF. CDR3 coding DNA: TGTGCCAGCAGCTTATGGGGCGGGGGGATCTACGAGCAGTACTTC.

The chain carries TRBV10-3 and TRBJ2-1, with 11 bases aligning to TRBD2. Germline trimming cut 3 bases from V and 7 bases from J; bases unmatched to any gene: 8. Germline-derived CDR1 and CDR2 are ENHRY and SYGVKD. The CDR3 has 16 amino acids. The CDR3 loop reads CAISEPSGRLLNEQFF. Here the CDR3 DNA reads TGTGCCATCAGTGAACCTAGCGGGAGGTTGTTGAATGAGCAGTTCTTC.

This chain links TRBV28 with TRBJ1-2, with D tentatively TRBD1 (5 bases). The CDR3 loop spans 15 amino acids. The germline CDR1 and CDR2 sequences are MDHEN and SYDVKM. Trimming left V 4 bases short and J 5 bases short, with 17 bases between. CDR3 nucleotide sequence: TGTGCCAGCAGTTCTCTCTCGGGGGGGAGGTATGGCTACACCTTC. This encodes CASSSLSGGRYGYTF.

The chain's CDR3 is CASSEALLGGFYGYTF. The CDR3 nucleotides read TGTGCCAGCAGTGAAGCGCTTCTCGGGGGATTCTATGGCTACACCTTC. The chain joins TRBV2 to TRBJ1-2, with D perhaps matching TRBD1 (5 bases). Trimming pared 0 bases from V and 4 bases from J, leaving 15 bases between. The CDR3 length is 16 residues. Per germline, CDR1 SNHLY and CDR2 FYNNEI.

This chain links TRBV7-9 with TRBJ1-2; 9 nucleotides line up with TRBD1. The V segment lost 4 bases and the J segment 8 bases; nucleotides outside the gene matches: 11. Germline CDR1 reads SEHNR; CDR2 reads FQNEAQ (reference sequence). This CDR3 is built from 15 residues. Here the CDR3 reads CASSWGPGQGEGYTF. CDR3 nucleotides: TGTGCCAGCAGCTGGGGCCCGGGACAGGGAGAAGGCTACACCTTC.

J is TRBJ1-5 and V is TRBV28; D not certain. Germline V gene lookup returns CDR1 MDHEN and CDR2 SYDVKM. CDR3 size: 14 residues. The V end lost 7 bases, the J end lost 5 bases, and 15 bases lay between the germline ends. The chain's CDR3 is CASNILSLHQPQHF. CDR3 coding DNA: TGTGCCAGCAATATTCTCAGTCTGCATCAGCCCCAGCATTTT. Combining the CDR3 with reference TRBV28 and TRBJ1-5 gives the whole variable domain DVKVTQSSRYLVKRTGEKVFLECVQDMDHENMFWYRQDPGLGLRLIYFSYDVKMKEKGDIPEGYSVSREKKERFSLILESASTNQTSMYLCASNILSLHQPQHFGDGTRLSIL.

This clone has just one count. This chain links TRBV2 with TRBJ2-5, with 7 bases fitting TRBD1. J was trimmed by 6 bases and V by 6 bases; bases with no gene match: 4. This CDR3 is built from 12 residues. Germline CDR1 is SNHLY and CDR2 is FYNNEI. For the CDR3, the DNA is TGTGCCAGCAGGGGACAGAGACAGACCCAGTACTTC. Residues: CASRGQRQTQYF.

CDR3: CASSQVRSSYEQYF. CDR3 coding DNA: TGTGCCAGCAGCCAAGTTAGATCCTCCTACGAGCAGTACTTC. This rearrangement joins TRBV3-1 (or the pseudogene TRBV3-2) to TRBJ2-7; D gene unclear. Trimming removed 1 base from V and 0 bases from J, with 7 bases in between. Germline V CDR1 and CDR2: LGHDT, YNNKEL (reference sequence). The length of the CDR3 is 14 residues.

The chain combines TRBV30 with TRBJ1-1; D ambiguous. This CDR3 has 14 amino acids. Germline V gene lookup returns CDR1 GTSNPN and CDR2 SVGIG (reference sequence). V lost 0 bases, J lost 3 bases, and 11 bases lay in between. CDR3 nucleotide sequence: TGTGCCTGGAGTGTATACGCCGGGGACACTGAAGCTTTCTTT. Translated: CAWSVYAGDTEAFF.

This chain uses TRBV5-1 with TRBJ1-2; 12 nucleotides line up with TRBD1. Looked up from germline, CDR1 is SGHRS and CDR2 is YFSETQ. The junction had 15 bases not matched to a gene; V was cut back by 4 bases and J by 8 bases. The CDR3 loop spans 17 amino acids. As DNA, the CDR3 is TGCGCCAGCAGCGACCCGGGACAGGGGGCGGTGTTGGGAGGCTACACCTTC. Translation gives CASSDPGQGAVLGGYTF.

This clone was observed a single time. The rearrangement joins TRBV18 to TRBJ1-3; D remains unclear. This CDR3 is 16 amino acids long. V lost 2 bases and J lost 2, with 13 bases in between. Germline loops: CDR1 KGHSH, CDR2 LQKENI. The CDR3 nucleotides read TGTGCCAGCTCACCATCGGTGGAGGGCACTGGAAACACCATATATTTT. It encodes CASSPSVEGTGNTIYF.

A few counts support this clone. This chain uses TRBV30 with TRBJ1-3; 7 positions match TRBD1. There are 13 residues in the CDR3. V was pared by 1 base and J by 4 bases, with 1 base of the junction left unmatched. The germline CDR1 and CDR2 sequences are GTSNPN and SVGIG (reference sequence). Written as DNA, the CDR3 is TGTGCCTGGAGTGAGGACAGGGGAAACACCATATATTTT. Amino acids: CAWSEDRGNTIYF.

This chain connects TRBV5-8 to TRBJ1-2, with D hard to call. V shed 3 bases and J shed 8 bases, with 11 bases lying between them. Germline CDR1 is SGHTS and CDR2 is YDEGEE. The CDR3 length is 12 residues. CDR3 DNA: TGTGCCAGCAGCTCCACTTACGGGGGCTACACCTTC. Its protein product is CASSSTYGGYTF.

The rearrangement uses TRBV5-1 and TRBJ2-7; 9 bases align to TRBD1. Losses at the gene ends were 5 bases for V and 7 bases for J; bases not matched to a gene: 13. This CDR3 has 15 amino acids. Germline V gene sequence: CDR1 SGHRS, CDR2 YFSETQ. CDR3 nucleotide sequence: TGCGCCAGCAGTCCGGGGGGCGGACAGGGGTGGGAGCAGTACTTC. It specifies CASSPGGGQGWEQYF.

This rearrangement joins TRBV18 to TRBJ1-2; TRBD1 matches at 9 bases. CDR1 KGHSH and CDR2 LQKENI come from the germline V gene. The CDR3 extends over 15 amino acids. The ends lost 4 bases at V and 4 bases at J; junction bases unmatched: 7. As DNA, the CDR3 is TGTGCCAGCTCACACAGGGGGCAGGGAAGCTATGGCTACACCTTC. This gives the protein CASSHRGQGSYGYTF.

The DNA of the CDR3 is TGTGCCAGTAGTCCCACGGACAGGGCCCGGGACGAGCAGTACTTC. It codes for CASSPTDRARDEQYF. The chain links TRBV19 to TRBJ2-7, with TRBD1 identical over 8 bases. This CDR3 comprises 15 residues. Germline assignment: CDR1 LNHDA and CDR2 SQIVND (reference sequence). V lost 5 bases to trimming and J lost 5 bases; unmatched junction nucleotides: 11. The entire variable domain, with the rest obtained from reference TRBV19 and TRBJ2-7, is as follows: DGGITQSPKYLFRKEGQNVTLSCEQNLNHDAMYWYRQDPGQGLRLIYYSQIVNDFQKGDIAEGYSVSREKKESFPLTVTSAQKNPTAFYLCASSPTDRARDEQYFGPGTRLTVT.

A single count supports this clone. This chain joins TRBV7-8 and TRBJ2-1; 10 nucleotides agree with TRBD2. Per germline, CDR1 SGHVS and CDR2 FQNEAQ. The J segment lost 4 bases and the V segment lost 5 bases, leaving 5 bases of the junction unmatched. The CDR3 runs to 15 residues. CDR3 DNA: TGTGCCAGCAGCCAAGGACTAGCGGAGTACAATGAGCAGTTCTTC. Encoded protein: CASSQGLAEYNEQFF.

This chain joins TRBV27 and TRBJ2-2; 13 positions match TRBD2. CDR1 is MNHEY and CDR2 is SMNVEV in the germline V gene (reference sequence). The ends lost 5 bases at V and 1 base at J; junction bases unmatched: 10. The CDR3 extends over 19 amino acids. This chain's CDR3 is CASSPGLAGEVWNTGELFF. The CDR3 nucleotides read TGTGCCAGCAGTCCCGGACTAGCGGGAGAAGTGTGGAACACCGGGGAGCTGTTTTTT.